The sequence of this TCR beta chain was determined in a study of shared clonotypes between healthy human individuals. Study results and caveats: Sample collection involved blood only; tissue repertoires are likely different.

Germline CDR1 SGHRS, CDR2 YFSETQ. J lost 6 bases, V lost 3 bases, and 7 bases had no gene match. CDR3 length: 14 amino acids. Each PCR replicate from the sorted subsets contained 150 to 250 ng DNA, which is about 30,000 T cell genomes. Produced via immunoSEQ multiplex PCR; TCRdb's table is partial and in-frame only. The sample holds 600,000 to 750,000 clones, 60% to 80% seen once. Worth noting for this clone: No antigen is known for it.

The TCR was taken from a woman aged 25 to 39 in good health. Material: memory CD4+ T cells sorted from blood. The sample's subset: CD45RA-negative fraction. This chain links TRBV5-1 with TRBJ2-7; 9 bases agree with TRBD1. The CDR3 DNA reads TGCGCCAGCAGCTACACAGGGGGCATTGGCGAGCAGTACTTC. Protein: CASSYTGGIGEQYF. The variable domain in full, completed from reference TRBV5-1 and TRBJ2-7, reads KAGVTQTPRYLIKTRGQQVTLSCSPISGHRSVSWYQQTPGQGLQFLFEYFSETQRNKGNFPGRFSGRQFSNSRSEMNVSTLELGDSALYLCASSYTGGIGEQYFGPGTRLTVT.